What follows are 8 T cell receptor beta chains derived from one specimen sequenced in a study of blood T cells in healthy people across ages. Combining a sample-barcoded 5' primer with a J-beta primer mix, a second PCR ran for about 7 to 12 cycles. TCRdb reanalysed the 5' RACE reads using MiXCR and keeps one entry per CDR3 protein. This sample carries more than 1 million distinct CDR3 sequences, around 45% of them seen once, and the ten largest clones take approximately 20%. The sequenced sample was blood. The receptors were gathered from a woman aged 55-70 years in good health.

The gene calls are TRBV13 and TRBJ2-5; possibly TRBD1 for D (6 bases). V was clipped by 4 bases and J by 2 bases, with 17 bases between them. The CDR3 is 16 residues long. Per germline, CDR1 PRHDT and CDR2 FYEKMQ (reference sequence). CDR3 sequence: CASSSRLRDIQETQYF. DNA of the CDR3: TGTGCCAGCAGCTCCCGTCTACGGGACATACAAGAGACCCAGTACTTC.

The V gene is TRBV5-1, the J gene TRBJ2-5, with D maybe TRBD1 (6 bases). The germline CDR1 and CDR2 sequences are SGHRS and YFSETQ. Trimming took off 4 bases at V and 5 bases at J, with 21 bases between the two ends. The CDR3 consists of 16 residues. CDR3 bases: TGCGCCAGCAGCCCCGGCAGCAGGGGCGTGTATGAGACCCAGTACTTC. Encoded protein: CASSPGSRGVYETQYF.

The V and J genes are TRBV12-3 or TRBV12-4 and TRBJ2-3; 9 nucleotides align to TRBD2. V trimming: 5 bases; J trimming: 0 bases; junction bases outside the gene matches: 12. CDR3 length: 18 residues. The CDR3 loop reads CASSPRGSGSTSTDTQYF. The CDR3 DNA is TGTGCCAGCAGTCCCCGGGGTAGCGGGAGTACTAGCACAGATACGCAGTATTTT.

This clonotype was counted a few times. The chain carries TRBV13 and TRBJ2-4; perhaps TRBD1 as D (6 bases). The CDR3 runs 15 residues. Germline V gives CDR1 PRHDT, CDR2 FYEKMQ (reference sequence). The V end was cut by 5 bases, the J end by 2 bases, with 13 bases between. CDR3 in DNA: TGTGCCAGCAGCCCCTCCCAGGGGTCCAAAAACATTCAGTACTTC. Protein sequence: CASSPSQGSKNIQYF.

This clonotype came up a few times. V usage is TRBV20-1 and J usage is TRBJ2-3; D unclear. Germline V gene lookup returns CDR1 DFQATT and CDR2 SNEGSKA (reference sequence). This CDR3 is 13 amino acids long. Between the trimmed V and J ends, which lost 6 bases and 6 bases, there was a span of 16 bases. The DNA of the CDR3 is TGCAGTGCCAAAGCCCGGCCAACGGATACGCAGTATTTT. Protein product: CSAKARPTDTQYF.

This clonotype has more than one count but fewer than ten. This sequence joins TRBV20-1 and TRBJ2-1; 10 positions match TRBD2. Germline V lookup: CDR1 DFQATT, CDR2 SNEGSKA (reference sequence). Trimming cost V 6 bases and J 6 bases; bases outside gene matches: 11. The CDR3 spans 15 residues. In DNA form, the CDR3 reads TGCAGTGCCCCCAAAACTAGCGGGATGGGCAATGAGCAGTTCTTC. Its translation: CSAPKTSGMGNEQFF.

This clonotype was observed a few times. V usage is TRBV27 and J usage is TRBJ1-2; 9 bases align to TRBD1. The CDR3 has 15 residues. The ends lost 4 bases at V and 4 bases at J; junction bases unmatched: 7. The germline CDR1 and CDR2 sequences are MNHEY and SMNVEV (reference sequence). CDR3 region: CASSSPGQGSYGYTF. The DNA of the CDR3 is TGTGCCAGCAGTTCCCCCGGACAGGGGTCCTATGGCTACACCTTC.

In its sample, this clonotype was seen a few times. The genes are TRBV14 and TRBJ1-2; D may be TRBD1 (6 bases). There are 13 residues in the CDR3. Germline-derived CDR1 and CDR2 are SGHDN and FVKESK. V was cut by 4 bases and J by 9 bases, with 15 bases left in between. This chain's CDR3 is CASSRMGTSRYTF. The DNA of the CDR3 is TGTGCCAGCAGCCGTATGGGGACATCACGCTACACCTTC. The full variable domain, in which reference TRBV14 and TRBJ1-2 provide the parts outside the CDR3, is EAGVTQFPSHSVIEKGQTVTLRCDPISGHDNLYWYRRVMGKEIKFLLHFVKESKQDESGMPNNRFLAERTGGTYSTLKVQPAELEDSGVYFCASSRMGTSRYTFGSGTRLTVV.